Below, 8 T cell receptor beta chains from the same sample are listed, as sequenced in a study of CD8 T cells in ankylosing spondylitis. Antigen specificity for these receptors is unknown. General observations from the study: Apparently characteristic of ankylosing spondylitis blood was a TCR beta motif (eight highly homologous variants).

TCRdb reanalysed the 5' RACE reads using MiXCR and keeps one entry per CDR3 protein. The sample lists hundreds of thousands of distinct CDR3 sequences, roughly 18% occurring once. Sequenced: blood, either unsorted or a sorted T cell fraction (not recorded which). The receptors shown here come from a male donor with ankylosing spondylitis.

V is TRBV23-1 and J is TRBJ1-5; possibly TRBD1 for D (5 bases). TRBV23-1 is sorted into the ORF group, with uncertain function. This CDR3 contains 18 residues. V lost 2 bases and J 1 base, leaving 18 bases between the germline ends. The CDR3, as DNA: TGCGCCAGCAGTCAACCACCTCTCGGGGCAGCCAGCAATCAGCCCCAGCATTTT. As protein: CASSQPPLGAASNQPQHF.

The chain carries TRBV28 and TRBJ1-5; D call uncertain. The V and J ends lost 8 bases and 1 base respectively, with 6 bases between them. From germline, CDR1 is MDHEN and CDR2 SYDVKM. This CDR3 has 12 residues. The CDR3, as DNA: TGTGCCAGCGGCGGGAGCAATCAGCCCCAGCATTTT. This gives the protein CASGGSNQPQHF. Drawing the rest from reference TRBV28 and TRBJ1-5, the complete variable domain is DVKVTQSSRYLVKRTGEKVFLECVQDMDHENMFWYRQDPGLGLRLIYFSYDVKMKEKGDIPEGYSVSREKKERFSLILESASTNQTSMYLCASGGSNQPQHFGDGTRLSIL.

This clonotype was seen a few times. The gene calls are TRBV5-1 and TRBJ2-1, with TRBD2 as a possible D gene (5 bases). V was cut by 0 bases and J by 9 bases, with 10 bases left in between. Germline V gives CDR1 SGHRS, CDR2 YFSETQ. This CDR3 is built from 13 residues. The CDR3 loop is CASSLDAGGEQFF. CDR3 nucleotide sequence: TGCGCCAGCAGCTTGGATGCTGGAGGTGAGCAGTTCTTC.

V and J are TRBV20-1 and TRBJ1-1; no firm D call. Germline CDR1 reads DFQATT; CDR2 reads SNEGSKA (reference sequence). V lost 0 bases and J 3 bases, leaving 8 bases between the germline ends. CDR3 length: 13 residues. The DNA of the CDR3 is TGCAGTGCTAGAGATGAACTGGACACTGAAGCTTTCTTT. Residues: CSARDELDTEAFF.

Many counts were recorded for this clonotype. The chain carries TRBV12-3 or TRBV12-4 and TRBJ2-7, with TRBD2 matching over 8 bases. This CDR3 region has 17 residues. V trimming: 5 bases; J trimming: 5 bases; junction bases outside the gene matches: 17. The chain's CDR3 is CASSAHSGGQGADEQYF. The CDR3 bases are TGTGCCAGCAGTGCCCACTCGGGAGGGCAGGGCGCGGACGAGCAGTACTTC.

This clonotype has at least ten counts. The chain links TRBV12-3 or TRBV12-4 to TRBJ1-6, with 10 bases matching TRBD1. The CDR3 is 14 amino acids. Germline trimming cut 5 bases from V and 10 bases from J; bases unmatched to any gene: 5. CDR3 residues: CASSLDRGLSPLHF. The CDR3, as DNA: TGTGCCAGCAGTCTCGACAGGGGGCTATCACCCCTCCACTTT.

This clonotype has just a few counts. This chain joins TRBV25-1 and TRBJ1-2; possible D gene TRBD1, 5 bases. Germline CDR1 and CDR2: MGHDK and SYGVNS. Trimming shortened V by 3 bases and J by 4 bases, and 12 bases separated the two germline ends. The CDR3 length is 14 residues. The DNA for the CDR3 is TGTGCCAGCAGTGATGACAGAAGACCCTATGGCTACACCTTC. It yields the protein CASSDDRRPYGYTF.

The rearrangement joins TRBV13 to TRBJ2-1, with 9 bases fitting TRBD2. Germline CDR1 and CDR2: PRHDT and FYEKMQ (reference sequence). After removal of 2 bases from V and 1 base from J, the junction contained 6 bases not matched to a gene. The CDR3 length is 17 residues. CDR3 amino acids: CASSLFQRGVSYNEQFF. CDR3 nucleotides: TGTGCCAGCAGCTTATTTCAGCGGGGGGTATCCTACAATGAGCAGTTCTTC.